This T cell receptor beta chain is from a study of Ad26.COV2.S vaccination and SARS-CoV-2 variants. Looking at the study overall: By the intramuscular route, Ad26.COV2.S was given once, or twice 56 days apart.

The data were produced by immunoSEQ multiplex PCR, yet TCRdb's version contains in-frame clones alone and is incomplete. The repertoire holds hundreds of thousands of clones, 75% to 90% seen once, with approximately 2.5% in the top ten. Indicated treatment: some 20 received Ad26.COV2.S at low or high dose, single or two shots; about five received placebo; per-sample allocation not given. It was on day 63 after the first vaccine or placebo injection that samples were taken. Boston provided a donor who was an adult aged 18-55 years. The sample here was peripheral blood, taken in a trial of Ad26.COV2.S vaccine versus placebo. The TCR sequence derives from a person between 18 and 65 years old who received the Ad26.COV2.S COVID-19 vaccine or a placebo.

Written as DNA, the CDR3 is TGTGCCAGCAGCCATCTGAGCGGGGGGGCCCTCGGCGGGGAGCTGTTTTTT. Its translation: CASSHLSGGALGGELFF. The chain uses TRBV5-4 and TRBJ2-2; 10 bases map to TRBD2. Losses at the gene ends were 4 bases for V and 7 bases for J; bases not matched to a gene: 13. CDR1 and CDR2 (germline): SGHNT, YYREEE (reference sequence). This CDR3 is built from 17 residues.